Listed below are T cell receptor beta chains from one sample, sequenced in a study of T cell responses to AZD1222 COVID-19 vaccine. Using immunoSEQ multiplex PCR, the repertoire was profiled, and TCRdb retains in-frame clones only, with some absent. The data show 70,000 to 90,000 clones, approximately 83% seen once. Sequenced here: peripheral blood, sampled 28 days after the second AZD1222 dose. All receptors come from an adult who received the AZD1222 COVID-19 vaccine. Each CDR3 is given with its conserved first and last residue. Fields, in order: V gene, D gene, CDR3 protein. The D gene is left open where the match is weak.

v_gene: TRBV7-6; d_gene: .; CDR3aa: CASSPNLAALYEQYF
v_gene: TRBV7-2; d_gene: .; CDR3aa: CASGKGLNYGYTF
v_gene: TRBV29-1; d_gene: .; CDR3aa: CSVIRRGGTEAFF
v_gene: TRBV6-1; d_gene: .; CDR3aa: CASSARQADSGNTIYF
v_gene: TRBV18; d_gene: .; CDR3aa: CASSPGQAATNEKLFF
v_gene: TRBV30; d_gene: .; CDR3aa: CAWIQSSGTSYGYTF
v_gene: TRBV7-2; d_gene: .; CDR3aa: CASSPQTPLGWAFF
v_gene: TRBV28; d_gene: .; CDR3aa: CASSFGGVGYTF
v_gene: TRBV19; d_gene: TRBD2; CDR3aa: CASRIAGVGEQYF
v_gene: TRBV29-1; d_gene: .; CDR3aa: CSVAQGANTEAFF
v_gene: TRBV5-1; d_gene: .; CDR3aa: CASRPGGLTGELFF
v_gene: TRBV14; d_gene: .; CDR3aa: CASSQHITGQAGYTF
v_gene: TRBV19; d_gene: .; CDR3aa: CASSPYSLAASYEQYF
v_gene: TRBV3-1/TRBV3-2; d_gene: .; CDR3aa: CASSQALSNQPQHF
v_gene: TRBV28; d_gene: .; CDR3aa: CASSLRQPGAYNSPLHF
v_gene: TRBV7-3; d_gene: .; CDR3aa: CASSLGSVTDTQYF
v_gene: TRBV18; d_gene: .; CDR3aa: CASSPRQGWDTEAFF
v_gene: TRBV14; d_gene: .; CDR3aa: CASSSRLVSYEQYF
v_gene: TRBV13; d_gene: .; CDR3aa: CASSPGGVAGYNEQFF
v_gene: TRBV23-1; d_gene: .; CDR3aa: CASSQWGRGSRGYTF
v_gene: TRBV3-1/TRBV3-2; d_gene: .; CDR3aa: CASSQIKNTEAFF
v_gene: TRBV5-1; d_gene: .; CDR3aa: CASSITAAQRYNEQFF
v_gene: TRBV21-1; d_gene: .; CDR3aa: CASSRHLEYCGNTIYF
v_gene: TRBV19; d_gene: TRBD1; CDR3aa: CASSIRQGEGYYEQYF
v_gene: TRBV7-9; d_gene: TRBD1; CDR3aa: CASSLGQGRIEKLFF
v_gene: TRBV2; d_gene: .; CDR3aa: CASRGEGNSPLHF
v_gene: TRBV4-1; d_gene: .; CDR3aa: CASSQAGVETQYF
v_gene: TRBV7-2; d_gene: .; CDR3aa: CASSLVGLAYTDSYEQYF
v_gene: TRBV30; d_gene: TRBD1; CDR3aa: CAWSPGQGPYNEQFF
v_gene: TRBV2; d_gene: TRBD1; CDR3aa: CASGEGTGVQPQHF
v_gene: TRBV18; d_gene: TRBD2; CDR3aa: CASSPPSGGPRTQYF
v_gene: TRBV28; d_gene: .; CDR3aa: CASKDTGNQPQHF
v_gene: TRBV12-3/TRBV12-4; d_gene: .; CDR3aa: CASSLAGFGYTF
v_gene: TRBV19; d_gene: .; CDR3aa: CASNKGRENYGYTF
v_gene: TRBV11-2; d_gene: .; CDR3aa: CASSLYVDGRAFF
v_gene: TRBV5-6; d_gene: .; CDR3aa: CASSPTTTGWYEQYF
v_gene: TRBV7-2; d_gene: TRBD1; CDR3aa: CASSSRGPAEAFF
v_gene: TRBV7-6; d_gene: .; CDR3aa: CASSFALSSYNEQFF
v_gene: TRBV12-3/TRBV12-4; d_gene: .; CDR3aa: CASNPEGNTEAFF
v_gene: TRBV5-4; d_gene: TRBD2; CDR3aa: CASSAPGLAGENTGELFF
v_gene: TRBV20-1; d_gene: .; CDR3aa: CSAIAQYGYTF
v_gene: TRBV25-1; d_gene: .; CDR3aa: CASAPFRGDNEQFF
v_gene: TRBV7-9; d_gene: .; CDR3aa: CASSLGQRTGDEQYF
v_gene: TRBV28; d_gene: .; CDR3aa: CASSSRSYGYTF
v_gene: TRBV6-9; d_gene: .; CDR3aa: CASSYHASDGSAGELFF
v_gene: TRBV5-5; d_gene: TRBD1; CDR3aa: CASSLANQGASSYNSPLHF
v_gene: TRBV9; d_gene: TRBD2; CDR3aa: CASSLQPTAGLAGKNIQYF
v_gene: TRBV24-1; d_gene: .; CDR3aa: CATSGSGRNYGYTF
v_gene: TRBV2; d_gene: .; CDR3aa: CASSVSAAGVASGANVLTF
v_gene: TRBV14; d_gene: .; CDR3aa: CASNRGAGQPQHF
v_gene: TRBV29-1; d_gene: .; CDR3aa: CSVRDSGRNYGYTF
v_gene: TRBV18; d_gene: .; CDR3aa: CASRNGRGGNSPLHF
v_gene: TRBV7-2; d_gene: .; CDR3aa: CASSLGGPTGELFF
v_gene: TRBV10-3; d_gene: .; CDR3aa: CAISETGTGELFF